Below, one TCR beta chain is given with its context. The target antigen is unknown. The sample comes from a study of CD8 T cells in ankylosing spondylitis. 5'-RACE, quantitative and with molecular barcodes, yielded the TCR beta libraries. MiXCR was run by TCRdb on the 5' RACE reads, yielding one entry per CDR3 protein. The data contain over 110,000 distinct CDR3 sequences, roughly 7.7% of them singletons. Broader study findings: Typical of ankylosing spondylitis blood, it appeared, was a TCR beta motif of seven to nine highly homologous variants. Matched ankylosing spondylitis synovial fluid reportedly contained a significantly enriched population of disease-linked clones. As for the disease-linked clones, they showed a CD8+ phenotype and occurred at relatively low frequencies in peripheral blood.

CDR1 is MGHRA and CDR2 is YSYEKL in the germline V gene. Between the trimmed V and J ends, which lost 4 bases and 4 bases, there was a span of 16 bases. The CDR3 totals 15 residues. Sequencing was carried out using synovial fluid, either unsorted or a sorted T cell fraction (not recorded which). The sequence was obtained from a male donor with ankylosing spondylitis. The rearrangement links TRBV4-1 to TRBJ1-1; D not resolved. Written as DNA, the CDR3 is TGCGCCAGCAGCCGTGGGGAGGGCGCGGGCACTGAAGCTTTCTTT. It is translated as CASSRGEGAGTEAFF.